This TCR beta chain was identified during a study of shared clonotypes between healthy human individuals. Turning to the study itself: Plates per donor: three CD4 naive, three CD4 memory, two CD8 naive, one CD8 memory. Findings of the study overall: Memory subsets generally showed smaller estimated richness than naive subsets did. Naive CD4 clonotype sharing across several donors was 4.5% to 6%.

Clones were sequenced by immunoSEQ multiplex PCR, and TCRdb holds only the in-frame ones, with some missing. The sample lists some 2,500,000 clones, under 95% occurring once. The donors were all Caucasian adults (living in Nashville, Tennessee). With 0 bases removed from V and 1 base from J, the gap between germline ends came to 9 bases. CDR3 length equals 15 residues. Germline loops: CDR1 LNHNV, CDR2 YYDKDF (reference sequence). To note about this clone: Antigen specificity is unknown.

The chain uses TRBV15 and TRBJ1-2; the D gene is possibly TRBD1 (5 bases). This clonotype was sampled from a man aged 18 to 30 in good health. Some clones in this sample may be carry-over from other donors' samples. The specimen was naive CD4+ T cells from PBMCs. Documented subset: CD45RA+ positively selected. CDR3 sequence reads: CATSRDPGLNYGYTF. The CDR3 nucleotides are TGTGCCACCAGCAGAGATCCGGGACTTAACTATGGCTACACCTTC.